These 24 T cell receptor beta chains came from one sample sequenced in a study of early T cells in non-severe SARS-CoV-2 infection. From the 5' RACE reads, TCRdb called clonotypes with MiXCR, one entry per CDR3 protein. The top ten hold 3.5% to 5% of the sample, which has about 64,000 distinct CDR3 sequences, 10% to 15% seen once. Specimen: whole blood. The source is an adult who was a healthcare worker with PCR-confirmed SARS-CoV-2 infection or an uninfected control (not recorded which).

Many counts were recorded for this clonotype. This rearrangement joins TRBV4-3 to TRBJ1-2; D remains ambiguous. The V end lost 0 bases, the J end lost 6 bases, and 8 bases lay between the germline ends. This CDR3 contains 13 residues. CDR1 LGHNA and CDR2 YSLEER come from the germline V gene. The CDR3 DNA is TGCGCCAGCAGCCAAGAGGGAGAGAATGGCTACACCTTC. Translating it yields CASSQEGENGYTF.

V and J are TRBV25-1 and TRBJ2-7, with a weak D call TRBD1 (5 bases). Germline values: CDR1 MGHDK, CDR2 SYGVNS. The CDR3 is 13 amino acids. The CDR3 DNA reads TGTGCTCCTCAGGGTTTAGGAACCTACGAGCAGTACTTC. It encodes CAPQGLGTYEQYF.

This chain uses TRBV7-6 with TRBJ2-1, with 8 bases fitting TRBD1. Germline values: CDR1 SGHVS, CDR2 FNYEAQ. With 2 bases clipped from V and 6 bases from J, the junction kept 9 bases outside the gene matches. CDR3 length equals 16 residues. The CDR3 reads CASSLRPGQVGNEQFF. CDR3 in DNA: TGTGCCAGCAGCTTACGGCCGGGACAGGTCGGCAATGAGCAGTTCTTC.

This sequence joins TRBV7-8 and TRBJ2-5, with TRBD1 as a possible D gene (5 bases). This CDR3 contains 14 residues. Trimming shortened V by 2 bases and J by 2 bases, and 9 bases separated the two germline ends. Germline CDR1 is SGHVS and CDR2 is FQNEAQ. The chain's CDR3 is CASSLIRQQETQYF. DNA for the CDR3: TGTGCCAGCAGCTTAATCAGACAGCAAGAGACCCAGTACTTC.

This clonotype occurred many times. The genes are TRBV9 and TRBJ2-1; D gene uncertain. Germline values: CDR1 SGDLS, CDR2 YYNGEE. V was clipped by 4 bases and J by 5 bases, with 10 bases between them. This CDR3 has 13 amino acids. The CDR3 DNA sequence: TGTGCCAGCAGCCCCTCCCGCCACAATGAGCAGTTCTTC. This gives the protein CASSPSRHNEQFF.

This clonotype was counted at least ten times. This sequence joins TRBV2 and TRBJ1-5, with 8 positions matching TRBD1. CDR3 length: 14 residues. The germline gives CDR1 SNHLY, CDR2 FYNNEI. V trimming: 7 bases; J trimming: 4 bases; junction bases outside the gene matches: 6. The CDR3 DNA reads TGTGCCAGCATGAGCGGACAGGGAAATCAGCCCCAGCATTTT. Translation: CASMSGQGNQPQHF.

This clonotype appeared many times. The V gene is TRBV9, the J gene TRBJ1-2, with D hard to call. CDR1 is SGDLS and CDR2 is YYNGEE in the germline V gene. The ends were cut back, 4 bases at V and 5 bases at J, with 15 bases in the middle. The CDR3 length is 14 residues. The CDR3 coding sequence is TGTGCCAGCAGCCCAGTGGGAGTCCAATATGGCTACACCTTC. It specifies CASSPVGVQYGYTF.

At least ten counts were recorded for this clonotype. V gene TRBV10-3 combines with J gene TRBJ1-1; D is possibly TRBD1 (5 bases). CDR1 and CDR2 (germline): ENHRY, SYGVKD. The CDR3 has 14 amino acids. Trimming removed 3 bases at V and 1 base at J, with 9 bases between. The CDR3 bases are TGTGCCATCAGTGATCGGGGGAAGAACACTGAAGCTTTCTTT. Translation gives CAISDRGKNTEAFF.

This clonotype was picked up many times. The chain recombines TRBV9 with TRBJ1-1, with D hard to call. Germline loops: CDR1 SGDLS, CDR2 YYNGEE. Trimming took off 3 bases at V and 0 bases at J, with 9 bases between the two ends. There are 14 residues in the CDR3. The CDR3 here is CASSATEMNTEAFF. The CDR3 DNA is TGTGCCAGCAGCGCGACGGAAATGAACACTGAAGCTTTCTTT.

V usage is TRBV5-4 and J usage is TRBJ1-5; 10 nucleotides line up with TRBD1. Trimming removed 4 bases from V and 6 bases from J; junction bases left unmatched: 7. Germline loops: CDR1 SGHNT, CDR2 YYREEE (reference sequence). The CDR3 covers 15 residues. The CDR3 sequence: CASSADRGLGQPQHF. The CDR3 DNA sequence: TGTGCCAGCAGCGCAGACAGGGGGCTGGGTCAGCCCCAGCATTTT.

This clonotype was picked up a small number of times. The genes are TRBV3-1 and TRBJ2-7; 7 bases match TRBD2. CDR3 length: 13 residues. The V and J ends lost 1 base and 5 bases, in that order; junction bases with no gene match: 2. Germline V lookup: CDR1 LGHDT, CDR2 YNNKEL (reference sequence). This CDR3 reads CASSQAAGNEQYF. The CDR3 nucleotides are TGTGCCAGCAGCCAAGCAGCGGGGAACGAGCAGTACTTC.

The genes are TRBV12-3 or TRBV12-4 and TRBJ2-3; TRBD1 matches at 9 bases. The CDR3 contains 15 residues. V dropped 5 bases and J dropped 0; count of bases not matched to a gene: 3. The DNA for the CDR3 is TGTGCCAGCAGTAAGGGACAGGGTAGCACAGATACGCAGTATTTT. Translation: CASSKGQGSTDTQYF.

In this sample, this clonotype turned up a few times. J is TRBJ2-1 and V is TRBV5-4; TRBD1 agrees at 9 bases. The CDR3 covers 15 residues. V trimming: 2 bases; J trimming: 3 bases; junction bases outside the gene matches: 3. The germline V gene encodes CDR1 SGHNT and CDR2 YYREEE (reference sequence). The CDR3 here is CASSFPGQGYNEQFF. CDR3 coding DNA: TGTGCCAGCAGCTTCCCGGGACAGGGCTACAATGAGCAGTTCTTC.

The genes are TRBV20-1 and TRBJ2-1; D is perhaps TRBD2 (6 bases). Germline CDR1 DFQATT, CDR2 SNEGSKA (reference sequence). The V and J ends lost 3 bases and 5 bases respectively, with 14 bases between them. The CDR3 covers 14 residues. The CDR3 is CSARTGGSNNEQFF. DNA for the CDR3: TGCAGTGCTAGGACCGGGGGTAGCAACAATGAGCAGTTCTTC.

At least ten counts were recorded for this clonotype. This chain connects TRBV10-3 to TRBJ2-3; D ambiguous. The CDR3 totals 11 residues. V lost 7 bases and J 0 bases, leaving 2 bases between the germline ends. The germline V gene encodes CDR1 ENHRY and CDR2 SYGVKD. The CDR3 region has the DNA TGTGCCATCAACAGCACAGATACGCAGTATTTT. This encodes CAINSTDTQYF.

The chain couples TRBV11-2 to TRBJ1-2; 8 bases agree with TRBD1. V trimming: 1 base; J trimming: 3 bases; junction bases outside the gene matches: 4. This CDR3 region has 15 residues. CDR1 and CDR2 from the germline V gene are SGHAT and FQNNGV. CDR3 in amino acids: CASSLGPGGDYGYTF. CDR3 coding DNA: TGTGCCAGCAGCTTAGGCCCAGGGGGCGACTATGGCTACACCTTC. Full variable domain (missing parts from reference TRBV11-2 and TRBJ1-2): EAGVAQSPRYKIIEKRQSVAFWCNPISGHATLYWYQQILGQGPKLLIQFQNNGVVDDSQLPKDRFSAERLKGVDSTLKIQPAKLEDSAVYLCASSLGPGGDYGYTFGSGTRLTVV.

This clonotype came up many times. The chain carries TRBV7-9 and TRBJ2-1, with D maybe TRBD2 (5 bases). The CDR3 sequence is 12 residues long. The ends were cut back, 5 bases at V and 8 bases at J, with 10 bases in the middle. The germline CDR1 and CDR2 sequences are SEHNR and FQNEAQ (reference sequence). CDR3 coding DNA: TGTGCCAGCAGCGTGACTACATATGAGCAGTTCTTC. It is translated as CASSVTTYEQFF.

The sample holds many counts of this clonotype. The chain couples TRBV29-1 to TRBJ1-1; D unresolved. Germline V lookup: CDR1 SQVTM, CDR2 ANQGSEA. V gave up 0 bases and J gave up 11 bases, with 13 bases separating them. The CDR3 runs 12 residues. CDR3 protein: CSVEEGGLLAFF. CDR3 nucleotides: TGCAGCGTTGAAGAGGGAGGCCTTTTGGCTTTCTTT.

The sample holds a few counts of this clonotype. The V call is TRBV3-1, the J call TRBJ1-1; D perhaps matches TRBD1 (6 bases). V lost 0 bases and J lost 5, with 7 bases in between. The germline CDR1 and CDR2 sequences are LGHDT and YNNKEL (reference sequence). This CDR3 contains 13 residues. CDR3 amino acids: CASSQDQGTEAFF. In DNA, the CDR3 is TGTGCCAGCAGCCAAGATCAGGGGACTGAAGCTTTCTTT.

This clonotype was seen more than once but under ten times. The rearrangement uses TRBV2 and TRBJ1-1; TRBD1 aligns across 7 bases. The germline V gene encodes CDR1 SNHLY and CDR2 FYNNEI. V shed 8 bases, J shed 4 bases, and the junction held 7 bases outside the gene matches. CDR3 length: 13 amino acids. The CDR3 sequence: CASGQARSTEAFF. The CDR3 DNA sequence: TGTGCCAGCGGACAGGCCAGGAGCACTGAAGCTTTCTTT.

This clonotype was seen ten or more times. This chain links TRBV7-8 with TRBJ2-7; weak D call: TRBD1 (6 bases). The germline V gene has CDR1 SGHVS and CDR2 FQNEAQ. The CDR3 covers 14 residues. V was clipped by 6 bases and J by 0 bases, with 12 bases between them. DNA for the CDR3: TGTGCCAGCAGTAACAGGGTTGGCTCCTACGAGCAGTACTTC. Translating it yields CASSNRVGSYEQYF.

This clonotype was seen a few times. The V and J genes are TRBV6-1 and TRBJ1-2; the D is unclear. This CDR3 has 14 amino acids. The germline V and J ends were trimmed by 5 bases and 2 bases, with 12 bases remaining between them. Germline V lookup: CDR1 MNHNS, CDR2 SASEGT. The CDR3 protein is CASSREDTNYGYTF. In DNA, the CDR3 is TGTGCCAGCAGTAGGGAGGATACCAACTATGGCTACACCTTC.

This clonotype was counted at least ten times. The genes are TRBV11-2 and TRBJ2-3; a possible D gene is TRBD2 (5 bases). The germline V gene encodes CDR1 SGHAT and CDR2 FQNNGV. This CDR3 has 16 residues. Trimming shortened V by 3 bases and J by 1 base, and 14 bases separated the two germline ends. CDR3: CASSFRGGDGTDTQYF. CDR3 bases: TGTGCCAGCAGCTTTCGAGGAGGTGATGGCACAGATACGCAGTATTTT. Filled out from reference TRBV11-2 and TRBJ2-3, the complete variable domain reads EAGVAQSPRYKIIEKRQSVAFWCNPISGHATLYWYQQILGQGPKLLIQFQNNGVVDDSQLPKDRFSAERLKGVDSTLKIQPAKLEDSAVYLCASSFRGGDGTDTQYFGPGTRLTVL.

This clonotype was counted only a few times. The rearrangement joins TRBV11-2 to TRBJ2-7; 10 bases match TRBD1. Germline values: CDR1 SGHAT, CDR2 FQNNGV. The CDR3 totals 13 residues. V lost 8 bases and J lost 1; bases outside the gene matches: 2. The CDR3 DNA is TGTGCCAGCCGGACAGGGGGTTCCTACGAGCAGTACTTC. Translated: CASRTGGSYEQYF.